These T cell receptor beta chains were read from a single sample in a study of CD8 T cells in ankylosing spondylitis. Via MiXCR, TCRdb re-called the 5' RACE reads, giving one row per CDR3 protein. Of 200,000 to 250,000 distinct CDR3 sequences in the sample, around 20% were seen once. The sample was blood, either unsorted or a sorted T cell fraction (not recorded which). These TCRs come from a male donor with ankylosing spondylitis. CDR3s leave out the opening cysteine and the closing phenylalanine or tryptophan.

TRBV29-1 SVEGVGTPNYGYT
TRBV4-3 ASSQDRVGTSFSYEQF
TRBV11-3 ASSLPDRGTEAF
TRBV2 ASSSWTSGTYEQY
TRBV27 ASSLSNYPNEQF
TRBV2 ASSERWIRGNTIY
TRBV6-2/TRBV6-3 ASSPRGENSPLH
TRBV11-2 ASSLGQDYYNEQF
TRBV7-9 ASSRADPRYNEQF
TRBV10-3 AIRTATGIVDTQY
TRBV3-1 ASSPDYYEQY
TRBV13 ASSLNGADEQY
TRBV2 ASSVWTGAQPQH
TRBV7-7 ASSLGTGGAYEQY
TRBV13 ASSTGLAGNIQY
TRBV27 ASSYRDSGWEQY